This entry lists 26 T cell receptor beta chains sequenced from one sample in a study of identical twins. MiXCR was run by TCRdb on the 5' RACE reads, yielding one entry per CDR3 protein. The sample lists roughly 1,500,000 distinct CDR3 sequences; under 35% were seen once. The sequencing sample was made of cord blood. The receptors shown here come from a newborn girl in good health.

The chain combines TRBV12-3 or TRBV12-4 with TRBJ2-4, with TRBD1 as a possible D gene (6 bases). Trimming took 6 bases from V and 0 from J, leaving 15 bases between them. The CDR3 extends over 16 amino acids. CDR3 bases: TGTGCCAGCAGCGGAACAGGGACACTAGCCAAAAACATTCAGTACTTC. Translating gives CASSGTGTLAKNIQYF.

This clonotype has just a few counts. This chain connects TRBV11-2 to TRBJ2-7; unclear D gene. Germline-derived CDR1 and CDR2 are SGHAT and FQNNGV. CDR3 length: 12 residues. The V gene lost 1 base and the J gene lost 11 bases, with 12 bases spanning the gap. The chain's CDR3 is CASSLGSYLKYF. CDR3 coding DNA: TGTGCCAGCAGCTTAGGATCCTACCTGAAGTACTTC.

Notes on this clonotype: A read error likely explains this, since a far larger clone differs by one base. The chain links TRBV6-1 to TRBJ2-4; a weak D match, TRBD2 (6 bases). The J call may be incorrect, as the DNA end agrees better with TRBJ2-7. The CDR3 runs 11 residues. The germline gives CDR1 MNHNS, CDR2 SASEGT. The CDR3 here is CASRFGGEQYF. Written as DNA, the CDR3 is TGTGCCAGCAGGTTCGGGGGCGAGCAGTACTTC.

This clonotype was found a few times. The V gene is TRBV28, the J gene TRBJ2-3; D is possibly TRBD1 (5 bases). CDR3 length: 15 residues. Trimming cost V 6 bases and J 1 base, with 14 bases left between them. Germline CDR1 MDHEN, CDR2 SYDVKM. The CDR3 here is CASSTLVGGTDTQYF. The DNA for the CDR3 is TGTGCCAGCAGCACCTTGGTAGGGGGCACAGATACGCAGTATTTT.

This clonotype was seen a few times. The rearrangement links TRBV20-1 to TRBJ2-7; 9 bases are a match to TRBD1. V dropped 7 bases and J dropped 6; count of bases not matched to a gene: 4. This CDR3 comprises 11 residues. The germline gives CDR1 DFQATT, CDR2 SNEGSKA (reference sequence). The CDR3 region is CSVQQGAEQYF. In nucleotides, the CDR3 is TGCAGTGTTCAACAGGGGGCCGAGCAGTACTTC.

V gene TRBV20-1 combines with J gene TRBJ2-1, with a tentative D call TRBD2 (6 bases). The J call may be incorrect, as the DNA end agrees better with TRBJ2-7. Per the germline V gene, CDR1 is DFQATT and CDR2 is SNEGSKA (reference sequence). The CDR3 has 16 residues. Here the CDR3 DNA reads TGCAGTGCTAACCCCCTAGCGCATAGCTCCTACAATGAGCAGTACTTC. Protein sequence: CSANPLAHSSYNEQYF.

This clonotype was observed a handful of times. The CDR3 region has the DNA TGTGCCAGCAGCGAGGGGGCTTCGGCGGGGCAATTCACAGATACGCAGTATTTT. This gives the protein CASSEGASAGQFTDTQYF. The chain couples TRBV9 to TRBJ2-3, with a possible D match to TRBD1 (7 bases). V shed 3 bases and J shed 2 bases, with 22 bases lying between them. The V gene's germline CDR1 is SGDLS and CDR2 YYNGEE. CDR3 length: 18 residues. The full variable domain, with the rest looked up from reference TRBV9 and TRBJ2-3, is DSGVTQTPKHLITATGQRVTLRCSPRSGDLSVYWYQQSLDQGLQFLIQYYNGEERAKGNILERFSAQQFPDLHSELNLSSLELGDSALYFCASSEGASAGQFTDTQYFGPGTRLTVL.

The chain couples TRBV2 to TRBJ2-1, with 9 bases lining up with TRBD1. The J call may be in error: the DNA end matches TRBJ2-7 better. Per the germline V gene, CDR1 is SNHLY and CDR2 is FYNNEI. The CDR3 consists of 15 residues. The chain's CDR3 is CASSVSTGGIYEQYF. As DNA, the CDR3 is TGTGCCAGCAGTGTGTCAACAGGGGGCATCTACGAGCAGTACTTC.

This clonotype was seen a handful of times. This rearrangement joins TRBV11-2 to TRBJ1-2, with TRBD1 as a possible D gene (6 bases). From germline, CDR1 is SGHAT and CDR2 FQNNGV. This CDR3 region has 14 residues. V was shortened by 2 bases and J by 7 bases, with 14 bases between the two germline ends. The CDR3 sequence: CASSLNGTPLGYTF. CDR3 nucleotides: TGTGCCAGCAGCTTAAACGGGACACCGCTTGGCTACACCTTC.

Ten or more counts support this clonotype. The rearrangement uses TRBV20-1 and TRBJ1-5; D gene ambiguous. The CDR3 extends over 12 amino acids. CDR1 DFQATT and CDR2 SNEGSKA come from the germline V gene (reference sequence). V dropped 1 base and J dropped 4 bases, with 5 bases sitting between them. The CDR3 loop is CSARAWNQPQHF. The CDR3, as DNA: TGCAGTGCTAGAGCCTGGAATCAGCCCCAGCATTTT.

About this clonotype: Given a much more abundant clone one base away, this may be a read error. The gene calls are TRBV7-9 and TRBJ2-3; D tentatively reads TRBD1 or TRBD2 (5 bases each). The CDR3 consists of 15 residues. The germline V gene has CDR1 SEHNR and CDR2 FQNEAQ (reference sequence). The CDR3 here is CASSLAGVLTDTRYF. CDR3 in DNA: TGTGCCAGCAGCTTAGCGGGGGTTCTCACAGATACGCGGTATTTT. The entire variable domain, with the rest obtained from reference TRBV7-9 and TRBJ2-3, is as follows: DTGVSQNPRHKITKRGQNVTFRCDPISEHNRLYWYRQTLGQGPEFLTYFQNEAQLEKSRLLSDRFSAERPKGSFSTLEIQRTEQGDSAMYLCASSLAGVLTDTRYFGPGTRLTVL.

This clonotype has more than one count but fewer than ten. The J gene is TRBJ2-5, the V gene TRBV7-9; D may be TRBD1 (5 bases). V gave up 5 bases and J gave up 4 bases, with 14 bases separating them. Per germline, CDR1 SEHNR and CDR2 FQNEAQ (reference sequence). This CDR3 has 14 amino acids. The chain's CDR3 is CASSRIQGRETQYF. The CDR3 nucleotides are TGTGCCAGCAGCCGAATCCAGGGTCGAGAGACCCAGTACTTC.

This clonotype was detected only a few times. The chain combines TRBV29-1 with TRBJ1-1, with TRBD1 as a possible D gene (5 bases). Per the germline V gene, CDR1 is SQVTM and CDR2 is ANQGSEA. Trimming removed 5 bases at V and 2 bases at J, with 15 bases between. CDR3 size: 14 residues. The CDR3 spells CSVRWEGRNTEAFF. CDR3 sequence (DNA): TGCAGCGTTCGGTGGGAGGGACGAAACACTGAAGCTTTCTTT.

The V gene is TRBV6-5, the J gene TRBJ1-1, with D possibly matching TRBD1 (6 bases). Trimming took 6 bases from V and 4 from J, leaving 15 bases between them. The CDR3 is 14 residues long. The germline V gene encodes CDR1 MNHEY and CDR2 SVGAGI. The CDR3 DNA is TGTGCCAGCAGGAATGAGGGGGGCGGCACTGAAGCTTTCTTT. Amino acids: CASRNEGGGTEAFF.

This clonotype was seen many times. The V call is TRBV10-3, the J call TRBJ2-7; D is unclear. Per the germline V gene, CDR1 is ENHRY and CDR2 is SYGVKD. V was clipped by 6 bases and J by 1 base, with 4 bases between them. The CDR3 is 11 residues long. The CDR3 bases are TGTGCCATCAGATCATCCTACGAGCAGTACTTC. Its translation: CAIRSSYEQYF.

The chain couples TRBV7-9 to TRBJ1-2; TRBD1 agrees at 9 bases. With V trimmed by 8 bases and J by 2 bases, 9 bases remained unmatched. The V gene's germline CDR1 is SEHNR and CDR2 FQNEAQ (reference sequence). The length of the CDR3 is 15 residues. CDR3 loop: CASSVWTGANYGYTF. The CDR3, as DNA: TGTGCCAGCTCGGTATGGACAGGGGCCAACTATGGCTACACCTTC. Full variable domain (outside the CDR3, taken from reference TRBV7-9 and TRBJ1-2): DTGVSQNPRHKITKRGQNVTFRCDPISEHNRLYWYRQTLGQGPEFLTYFQNEAQLEKSRLLSDRFSAERPKGSFSTLEIQRTEQGDSAMYLCASSVWTGANYGYTFGSGTRLTVV.

This clonotype was found a few times. V usage is TRBV10-3 and J usage is TRBJ2-1; 8 bases match TRBD2. V shed 4 bases, J shed 9 bases, and the junction held 5 bases outside the gene matches. From germline, CDR1 is ENHRY and CDR2 SYGVKD. The CDR3 is 13 amino acids. This CDR3 is CAISGGLGIEQFF. The CDR3 DNA sequence: TGTGCCATCAGTGGGGGACTAGGGATTGAGCAGTTCTTC.

This clonotype was counted between two and nine times. The CDR3 sequence is CASSQGQVLGNQPQHF. The CDR3 DNA reads TGCGCCAGCAGCCAGGGGCAGGTTCTAGGCAATCAGCCCCAGCATTTT. This rearrangement joins TRBV4-1 to TRBJ1-5, with a tentative D call TRBD1 (5 bases). The CDR3 consists of 16 residues. The V gene lost 3 bases and the J gene lost 2 bases, with 14 bases spanning the gap. Germline CDR1 MGHRA, CDR2 YSYEKL.

This rearrangement joins TRBV28 to TRBJ1-2; 12 bases line up with TRBD1. With V trimmed by 2 bases and J by 2 bases, 3 bases remained unmatched. Germline CDR1 and CDR2: MDHEN and SYDVKM. CDR3 length: 16 residues. In nucleotides, the CDR3 is TGTGCCAGCAGTTTAGGGACAGGGGGCGGCAACTATGGCTACACCTTC. It specifies CASSLGTGGGNYGYTF.

This clonotype was seen a handful of times. This chain connects TRBV5-1 to TRBJ2-3; TRBD1 matches 8 bases. V was clipped by 0 bases and J by 5 bases; unmatched bases: 5. The CDR3 sequence is 15 residues long. Germline V gene data show CDR1 as SGHRS and CDR2 as YFSETQ. The CDR3 nucleotides are TGCGCCAGCAGCTTGGTGGAGACAGGGGTAGATACGCAGTATTTT. Amino acid sequence: CASSLVETGVDTQYF. The variable domain in full, completed from reference TRBV5-1 and TRBJ2-3, reads KAGVTQTPRYLIKTRGQQVTLSCSPISGHRSVSWYQQTPGQGLQFLFEYFSETQRNKGNFPGRFSGRQFSNSRSEMNVSTLELGDSALYLCASSLVETGVDTQYFGPGTRLTVL.

This clonotype has a handful of counts. The chain couples TRBV12-3 or TRBV12-4 to TRBJ1-1; tentative D call: TRBD1 (6 bases). This CDR3 spans 13 amino acids. V was pared by 7 bases and J by 4 bases, with 13 bases between. The CDR3 protein is CASNLLGGTEAFF. In DNA, the CDR3 is TGTGCCAGCAACTTACTAGGGGGCACTGAAGCTTTCTTT.

J is TRBJ1-6 and V is TRBV20-1, with 7 positions matching TRBD1. CDR1 DFQATT and CDR2 SNEGSKA come from the germline V gene (reference sequence). The CDR3 loop spans 13 amino acids. V shed 7 bases and J 4 bases; nucleotides not matched to a gene: 4. CDR3 sequence reads: CSGQQGYNSPLHF. CDR3 nucleotide sequence: TGCAGTGGCCAACAGGGGTATAATTCACCCCTCCACTTT.

The chain has TRBV5-1 and TRBJ2-1; D not resolved. V was trimmed by 0 bases and J by 13 bases, leaving 17 bases between them. Germline assignment: CDR1 SGHRS and CDR2 YFSETQ. The CDR3 is 14 amino acids. CDR3 protein: CASSLVPAQETQFF. For the CDR3, the DNA is TGCGCCAGCAGCTTGGTACCGGCCCAAGAGACCCAGTTCTTC.

This clonotype turned up a few times. A much larger clone differs from this one at a single base, so this may be a read error. The chain recombines TRBV3-1 with TRBJ2-7; no clear D. The V gene lost 2 bases and the J gene lost 2 bases, with 4 bases spanning the gap. Germline values: CDR1 LGHDT, CDR2 YNNKEL (reference sequence). This CDR3 has 12 residues. As DNA, the CDR3 is TGTGCCAGCAGCCAACATCCCTACGAGCAGTACTTC. This sequence encodes CASSQHPYEQYF.

Only a few counts were recorded for this clonotype. This chain links TRBV20-1 with TRBJ2-6; D remains ambiguous. The CDR3 spans 15 residues. Per germline, CDR1 DFQATT and CDR2 SNEGSKA (reference sequence). The V end lost 0 bases, the J end lost 4 bases, and 10 bases lay between the germline ends. The CDR3: CSARDGRAGANVLTF. DNA of the CDR3: TGCAGTGCTAGAGATGGTAGGGCCGGGGCCAACGTCCTGACTTTC.

The rearrangement uses TRBV25-1 and TRBJ2-3; TRBD2 agrees at 7 bases. Germline CDR1 MGHDK, CDR2 SYGVNS. The CDR3 covers 17 residues. Losses at the gene ends were 6 bases for V and 4 bases for J; bases not matched to a gene: 16. The CDR3 sequence is CASRMKRGAGWADTQYF. The CDR3 DNA follows: TGTGCCAGCAGGATGAAACGAGGAGCGGGGTGGGCAGATACGCAGTATTTT.